The T cell receptor beta chain under discussion was sequenced for a study of vaccination effects on CD4 cells after COVID-19 (dated by TCRdb to 2021 to 2024). Concerning the study at large: Each participant got two doses of an mRNA SARS-CoV-2 vaccine, either BNT162b2 or mRNA-1273. SARS-CoV-2 spike-specific CD4+ TCR repertoires were compared before and after mRNA vaccination in COVID-19 convalescent patients and in infection-naive vaccine recipients. Cultures from other donors in the study were sequenced using the Oncomine TCR Beta short-read assay on an Illumina iSeq 100. The full study included over 8 COVID-19 convalescent patients and several SARS-CoV-2-naive healthy vaccine recipients.

In the ViraFEST assay, PBMC were stimulated with viral peptide pools, and antigen-specific CD4+ T cell clonotypes were then identified by expansion using TCR sequencing. After less than eleven days of culture, CD4+ T cells were isolated with the EasySep CD4+ T cell isolation kit. Negative nucleocapsid antibody results before and after vaccination confirmed that the healthy vaccine recipients had no prior SARS-CoV-2 infection. About 2 million PBMC per well were cultured in IMDM with around 5% human AB serum, roughly 10 IU/ml IL-2 and gentamicin, plus 10 ug/ml peptides. On days 3 and 7, half of the culture medium was replaced with fresh IL-2-containing medium. Unless noted otherwise, every peptide stimulation condition was grown in triplicate wells. Using Ficoll-Paque Plus gradient centrifugation, PBMC were separated from whole blood and then either used fresh or cryopreserved at -140C. The spike proteins of SARS-CoV-2 and of the common cold coronaviruses HCoV-NL63, HCoV-OC43 and HCoV-229E were spanned by overlapping peptide pools. Genomic DNA was extracted from cultured CD4+ T cells with the QIAamp micro DNA kit.

Study-wide findings and limitations: Among healthy vaccine recipients, nearly all vaccine-induced clones were SARS-CoV-2 mono-reactive, and only 1 of 255 was cross-reactive with common cold coronaviruses. At late post-vaccination timepoints, both infection-induced and vaccine-induced clones showed marked clonal contraction, consistent with waning T cell responses. The study was limited by a small number of convalescent patients and lacked early post-infection timepoints.

The library was generated by the immunoSEQ multiplex PCR assay. TCR beta CDR3 sequencing was performed on DNA from the cultured, isolated CD4+ T cells. For the original study's pipeline: Non-productive TCR sequences were removed and reads were trimmed to the CDR3 region, keeping CDR3s of at least 7 amino acids. The MANAFEST web app was used to pick out antigen-specific clonotypes by comparing their expansion in peptide wells with that in reference cultures. To be called positive, a clone needed expansion at FDR<0.05 compared with the reference and with all other wells, an odds ratio greater than 5, and a frequency greater than 0.1% in two replicate wells. Clonotypes significantly expanded in SARS-CoV-2 spike wells and in at least one common cold coronavirus spike condition were defined as cross-reactive. CDR3 similarity was assessed by Levenshtein distance with the stringdist R package, and unrooted trees were built with ape in R 3.6.1. TCRdb's version of the immuneACCESS table is confined to in-frame rearrangements and falls short of the full clone set. An unresolved V gene accounts for under half of the shortfall where checked; the remainder is of unknown origin. That table supplies the V and J calls and clone size; D and trimming were determined from the DNA. The sample profile shows about 22,000 clones; around 66% of them were found once. The leading ten clones occupy roughly 12% of the sample.

A remark on this clone: No cognate antigen has been identified for it. No much larger clone exists at a distance of one base, and base qualities are not known.

Looking up the germline V gene yields CDR1 SNHLY and CDR2 FYNNEI. The CDR3 sequence holds 15 residues, the cysteine and phenylalanine included. Only the CDR3 DNA stays, 45 bases, in frame from base 1. Here V drops 7 bases and J drops 1 base, and the junction holds 5 bases not matched to any gene. The receptor was derived from a human donor who received a COVID-19 vaccine. Sequencing used CD4+ T cells from PBMCs cultured with HCoV-229E spike peptides, obtained before COVID-19 vaccination. The sample's cell subset or site, from its label and the paper: HCoV-229E spike overlapping peptide pool stimulation. The chain is assembled from TRBV2 and TRBJ2-2, with 8 middle bases fitting TRBD1. DNA sequence: TGTGCCAGCATCGGACAGGGAATGAACACCGGGGAGCTGTTTTTT. This is translated as CASIGQGMNTGELFF.